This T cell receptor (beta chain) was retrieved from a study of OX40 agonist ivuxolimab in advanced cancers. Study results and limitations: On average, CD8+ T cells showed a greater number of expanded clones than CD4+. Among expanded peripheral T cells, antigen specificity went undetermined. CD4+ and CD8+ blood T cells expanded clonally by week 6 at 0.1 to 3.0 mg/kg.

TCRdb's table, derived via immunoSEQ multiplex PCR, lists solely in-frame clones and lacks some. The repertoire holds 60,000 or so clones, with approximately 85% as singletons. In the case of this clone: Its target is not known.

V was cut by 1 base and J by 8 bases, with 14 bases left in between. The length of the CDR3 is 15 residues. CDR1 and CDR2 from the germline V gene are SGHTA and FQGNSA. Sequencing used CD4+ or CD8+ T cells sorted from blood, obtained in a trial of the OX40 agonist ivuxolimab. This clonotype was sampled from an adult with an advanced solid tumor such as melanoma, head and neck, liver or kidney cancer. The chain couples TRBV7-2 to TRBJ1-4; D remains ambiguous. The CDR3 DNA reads TGTGCCAGCAGCTTAGAGGTACAAATCGGGGAAAAACTGTTTTTT. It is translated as CASSLEVQIGEKLFF.